The clone carrying this T cell receptor (beta chain) was seen ten or more times. Antigen unknown. The sample originates from a study of T-cell memory formation after mild COVID-19. Regarding the study as a whole: Contracting CD4+ clones lay largely in CM and EM, with CD8+ ones residing in EMRA.

The CDR3 spans 13 residues. Looked up from germline, CDR1 is MNHEY and CDR2 is SMNVEV (reference sequence). The V end lost 8 bases, the J end lost 2 bases, and 10 bases lay between the germline ends. TCRdb processed the 5' RACE reads anew with MiXCR; each CDR3 protein has one entry. Among approximately 60,000 distinct CDR3 sequences listed, around 10% were seen once. This sequence was found in a young man who had mild COVID-19 (a few samples of this study predate the infection). Cell type and time point are not known. J is TRBJ2-1 and V is TRBV27, with D perhaps matching TRBD2 (7 bases). Sample: PBMCs or a T cell subset sorted from them (not recorded which). CDR3 nucleotide sequence: TGTGCCAGCGAGGGGGGGGCCTACAATGAGCAGTTCTTC. Amino acids: CASEGGAYNEQFF.